The sequence of this T cell receptor (beta chain) was determined in a study of shared clonotypes between healthy human individuals. A word on this clone: Its specificity is not known.

A 200 ng quantity of DNA, about 30,000 T cell genomes, went into the sorted-subset replicate PCRs. As processed by the authors: Junction-only sequences without quality scores were provided by ImmunoSEQ, so filtering was different. Only in-frame clones appear in the TCRdb table, and some are missing; sequencing was by immunoSEQ multiplex PCR. D and trimming were read from the DNA, whereas the V and J calls and clone size are those reported in that table. Of 2 million to 2.5 million clones in the sample, roughly 91% were seen once. General study points: The study found lower generation probabilities in non-shared clonotypes than in those shared by all four donors.

The CDR3 is 18 residues long. J was trimmed by 4 bases and V by 4 bases; bases with no gene match: 13. The V gene's germline CDR1 is SEHNR and CDR2 FQNEAQ (reference sequence). Naive CD8 cells, CD45RO-negative and positively selected for CCR7, excluded terminally differentiated effector memory CD45RA+ cells. J is TRBJ2-1 and V is TRBV7-9; TRBD2 aligns across 10 bases. Material for sequencing was naive CD8+ T cells from PBMCs. The receptor was isolated from a man aged 18 to 30 in good health. Some clones in this sample may be carry-over from other donors' samples. CDR3 loop: CASSSTHFGLAEYNEQFF. The CDR3 DNA sequence: TGTGCCAGCAGCTCAACCCATTTCGGACTAGCGGAGTACAATGAGCAGTTCTTC. Variable domain in full (rest from reference TRBV7-9 and TRBJ2-1): DTGVSQNPRHKITKRGQNVTFRCDPISEHNRLYWYRQTLGQGPEFLTYFQNEAQLEKSRLLSDRFSAERPKGSFSTLEIQRTEQGDSAMYLCASSSTHFGLAEYNEQFFGPGTRLTVL.